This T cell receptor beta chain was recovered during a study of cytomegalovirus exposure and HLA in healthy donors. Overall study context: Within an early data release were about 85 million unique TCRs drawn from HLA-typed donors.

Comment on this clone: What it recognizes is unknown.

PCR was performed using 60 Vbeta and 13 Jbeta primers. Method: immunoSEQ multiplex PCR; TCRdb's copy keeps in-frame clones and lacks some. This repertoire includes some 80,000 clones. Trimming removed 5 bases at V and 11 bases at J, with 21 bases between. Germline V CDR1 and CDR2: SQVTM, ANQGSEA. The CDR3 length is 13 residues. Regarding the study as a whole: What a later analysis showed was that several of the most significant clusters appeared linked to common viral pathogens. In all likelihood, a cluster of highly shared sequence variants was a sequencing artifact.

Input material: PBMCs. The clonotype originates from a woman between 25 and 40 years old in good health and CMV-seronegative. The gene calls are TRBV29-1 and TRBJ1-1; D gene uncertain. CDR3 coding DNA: TGCAGCGTTTTGCCCGAGGGCGCGGCGGCGGCTTTCTTT. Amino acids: CSVLPEGAAAAFF.